Reported below is one T cell receptor (beta chain). The repertoire was sequenced with immunoSEQ multiplex PCR; TCRdb's copy has only in-frame clones and lacks some. The sample yields 95,000 to 100,000 clones, roughly nine tenths seen once. The sample belongs to a study of T cell responses to AZD1222 COVID-19 vaccine. The CDR3 consists of 14 residues. The V end lost 3 bases, the J end lost 4 bases, and 13 bases lay between the germline ends. The germline gives CDR1 GTSNPN, CDR2 SVGIG (reference sequence). This receptor was obtained from an adult in good health. This chain connects TRBV30 to TRBJ1-3; D is perhaps TRBD1 (5 bases). The material sequenced was peripheral blood, taken on day 0 of AZD1222 vaccination. The CDR3 bases are TGTGCCTGGAGCCGGGACTTTTTAGGAAACACCATATATTTT. Translating gives CAWSRDFLGNTIYF.